A single sample gave rise to the 17 T cell receptor beta chains below, sequenced in a study of tumor-infiltrating lymphocytes in primary liver carcinoma. Bulk tissue was left unsorted, and RNA and DNA were co-extracted from 20-30 mg of it. Reverse transcription of about 500 ng total RNA with a constant-region primer produced TCR beta cDNA. It was through three nested multiplex PCR rounds of slightly modified ARM-PCR that TCR beta libraries arose. Primers for the first two PCR rounds were TRBV1-TRBV30 forward primers and a C-beta reverse primer (roughly 10 cycles per round). TCRdb re-called the multiplex PCR reads with MiXCR, one entry per CDR3 protein. The sample has tens of thousands of distinct CDR3 sequences; almost 70% are singletons. Sample: liver tumor tissue from sampling region 4. Stated subset: tumor region T4, right-lateral pole. Source of these receptors: a man aged 40-49 years with primary liver carcinoma and hepatitis B virus infection.

A word on this clonotype: Since the CDR3 does not end with the conserved phenylalanine or tryptophan, this likely comes from a read error. The chain carries TRBV6-5 and TRBJ2-1; TRBD2 matches 9 bases. The CDR3 sequence is 19 residues long. J lost 3 bases, V lost 5 bases, and 17 bases had no gene match. Germline V lookup: CDR1 MNHEY, CDR2 SVGAGI. The CDR3 spells CASSPGTSRRAGDYNEQFY. The CDR3 coding sequence is TGTGCCAGCAGTCCCGGGACTAGCCGGAGGGCCGGCGACTACAATGAGCAGTTCTAC.

The chain recombines TRBV5-8 with TRBJ2-1; TRBD1 matches at 8 bases. The germline CDR1 and CDR2 sequences are SGHTS and YDEGEE. With 0 bases clipped from V and 7 bases from J, the junction kept 12 bases outside the gene matches. The CDR3 is 17 amino acids. This chain's CDR3 is CASSLEVLGRGQNEQFF. The CDR3 DNA follows: TGTGCCAGCAGCTTGGAGGTCCTGGGCAGGGGGCAAAATGAGCAGTTCTTC.

This clonotype was found once. Lacking the conserved final phenylalanine or tryptophan, this CDR3 likely reflects a read error. The V and J genes are TRBV6-1 and TRBJ2-7; 12 bases map to TRBD1. This CDR3 is 15 amino acids long. Per the germline V gene, CDR1 is MNHNS and CDR2 is SASEGT. CDR3 sequence: CAGSVPGQGALEQYL. CDR3 nucleotide sequence: TGTGCCGGCAGTGTACCGGGACAGGGGGCGCTTGAGCAGTACTTA.

The sample holds one count of this clonotype. One junction end disagrees with the germline gene, perhaps due to a read error. The CDR3: CTSSLLGYNEQFF. The CDR3 DNA sequence: TGTACCAGCAGCTTACTAGGGTACAATGAGCAGTTCTTC. This sequence joins TRBV11-2 and TRBJ2-1; D perhaps matches TRBD2 (5 bases). Per germline, CDR1 SGHAT and CDR2 FQNNGV. The CDR3 is 13 amino acids.

V and J are TRBV11-1 and TRBJ2-7, with D perhaps TRBD2 (5 bases). CDR1 SGHAT and CDR2 FQDESV come from the germline V gene (reference sequence). The CDR3 sequence is 12 residues long. V was shortened by 2 bases and J by 10 bases, with 12 bases between the two germline ends. The CDR3 is CASSLTGMKQYF. CDR3 nucleotide sequence: TGTGCCAGCAGCTTAACGGGGATGAAACAGTACTTC.

A remark on this clonotype: The junction departs from germline at one end; a sequencing error may be responsible. The chain combines TRBV18 with TRBJ2-5, with 9 bases matching TRBD1. The length of the CDR3 is 14 residues. Germline V gene lookup returns CDR1 KGHSH and CDR2 LQKENI. The CDR3 protein is CASPPGDREETQYF. CDR3 DNA sequence: TGTGCCAGCCCACCAGGGGACAGGGAAGAGACCCAGTACTTC.

This rearrangement joins TRBV20-1 to TRBJ2-7, with D possibly matching TRBD2 (6 bases). V lost 3 bases and J lost 3, with 15 bases in between. Germline V gene sequence: CDR1 DFQATT, CDR2 SNEGSKA (reference sequence). The CDR3 is made up of 14 amino acids. The DNA of the CDR3 is TGCAGTGCTAGCCCCGCCGGGAGAGTCTACGAGCAGTACTTC. As protein: CSASPAGRVYEQYF.

The V and J genes are TRBV19 and TRBJ2-1, with TRBD1 identical over 9 bases. The CDR3 loop spans 13 amino acids. Germline V gives CDR1 LNHDA, CDR2 SQIVND (reference sequence). Here the CDR3 DNA reads TGTGTCACGAGAGGACAGGGGACCAATGAGCAGTTCTTC. It translates to CVTRGQGTNEQFF.

J is TRBJ2-2 and V is TRBV11-1, with D perhaps assigned TRBD1 or TRBD2 (6 bases each). The CDR3 runs to 17 residues. CDR1 is SGHAT and CDR2 is FQDESV in the germline V gene (reference sequence). The V and J ends lost 6 bases and 14 bases respectively, with 31 bases between them. The CDR3 sequence is CASSLRPHGVNIGGLFF. CDR3 nucleotide sequence: TGTGCCAGCAGTCTTCGCCCACATGGAGTGAACATCGGGGGCCTGTTTTTT.

Of note for this clonotype: A read error may account for a junction end that differs from germline. J is TRBJ2-1 and V is TRBV7-8; possibly TRBD2 for D (5 bases). Germline V gene sequence: CDR1 SGHVS, CDR2 FQNEAQ. This CDR3 spans 15 amino acids. The CDR3 sequence is CASRPGSGSYNELFF. The CDR3 DNA reads TGTGCCAGCAGACCGGGAAGCGGTTCCTACAATGAGCTGTTCTTC. The variable domain in full, with the rest retrieved from reference TRBV7-8 and TRBJ2-1, is GAGVSQSPRYKVAKRGQDVALRCDPISGHVSLFWYQQALGQGPEFLTYFQNEAQLDKSGLPSDRFFAERPEGSVSTLKIQRTQQEDSAVYLCASRPGSGSYNELFFGPGTRLTVL.

On this clonotype: Its ends do not fully match the called genes, so a read error is possible. The rearrangement links TRBV6-6 to TRBJ1-2; D gene uncertain. This CDR3 has 15 residues. Germline CDR1 and CDR2: MNHNY and SVGAGI (reference sequence). The CDR3 region has the DNA TGCGCCAGCAGTCCCGCCCGTGACGGGGAAAATGGCTACACCTTC. It translates to CASSPARDGENGYTF.

With respect to this clonotype: A junction end diverges from the germline sequence, so it may reflect a read error. The chain links TRBV28 to TRBJ2-7; 8 bases are a match to TRBD2. CDR1 is MDHEN and CDR2 is SYDVKM in the germline V gene. The CDR3 covers 15 residues. CDR3 region: CVSSLTKSGSYEQYF. CDR3 in DNA: TGTGTCAGCAGTTTAACGAAGAGCGGGAGTTACGAGCAGTACTTC. Full variable domain (remainder filled in from reference TRBV28 and TRBJ2-7): DVKVTQSSRYLVKRTGEKVFLECVQDMDHENMFWYRQDPGLGLRLIYFSYDVKMKEKGDIPEGYSVSREKKERFSLILESASTNQTSMYLCVSSLTKSGSYEQYFGPGTRLTVT.

A word on this clonotype: Likely a read error: the CDR3 ends without its conserved phenylalanine or tryptophan. The chain recombines TRBV29-1 with TRBJ2-1, with TRBD1 as a possible D gene (5 bases). The V and J ends lost 4 bases and 2 bases respectively, with 12 bases between them. Germline-derived CDR1 and CDR2 are SQVTM and ANQGSEA. This CDR3 is 14 amino acids long. In nucleotides, the CDR3 is TGCAGCGTTGGTCCTACAGGAGCCTACAATGAGCAGTTCTTA. Amino acids: CSVGPTGAYNEQFL.

In regard to this clonotype: One end of the junction varies from germline; a read error may be responsible. This sequence joins TRBV27 and TRBJ1-6; the match to TRBD1 covers 8 bases. The CDR3 is 14 residues long. Germline CDR1 is MNHEY and CDR2 is SMNVEV (reference sequence). As DNA, the CDR3 is TGTGCCGGCAGTAGCCGGGACAGGACTTCACCCCTCCACTTT. Protein: CAGSSRDRTSPLHF.

This chain joins TRBV12-3 or TRBV12-4 and TRBJ2-7, with D perhaps TRBD1 or TRBD2 (5 bases each). The CDR3 contains 14 residues. The V and J ends lost 10 bases and 1 base respectively, with 17 bases between them. This CDR3 is CANSLGTGSYEQYF. CDR3 nucleotides: TGTGCCAATAGTTTAGGGACGGGGTCCTACGAGCAGTACTTC.

As concerns this clonotype: In this CDR3 the conserved last residue, phenylalanine or tryptophan, is missing, so a read error is likely. This chain joins TRBV12-3 or TRBV12-4 and TRBJ2-1; D is possibly TRBD2 (6 bases). The CDR3 sequence is 15 residues long. DNA for the CDR3: TGTGCCAGCAGTTTCGGGGGAACCTCCCACAATGAACAGTTCTCC. Translating it yields CASSFGGTSHNEQFS.

Remarks on this clonotype: An end of the junction does not agree with germline; a read error may underlie this. The chain carries TRBV14 and TRBJ1-6; D possibly corresponds to TRBD1 (5 bases). The CDR3 is made up of 14 amino acids. The germline gives CDR1 SGHDN, CDR2 FVKESK. CDR3 region: CASNQWGGNSPIHF. CDR3 DNA: TGTGCAAGCAACCAGTGGGGGGGTAATTCACCCATCCACTTT.